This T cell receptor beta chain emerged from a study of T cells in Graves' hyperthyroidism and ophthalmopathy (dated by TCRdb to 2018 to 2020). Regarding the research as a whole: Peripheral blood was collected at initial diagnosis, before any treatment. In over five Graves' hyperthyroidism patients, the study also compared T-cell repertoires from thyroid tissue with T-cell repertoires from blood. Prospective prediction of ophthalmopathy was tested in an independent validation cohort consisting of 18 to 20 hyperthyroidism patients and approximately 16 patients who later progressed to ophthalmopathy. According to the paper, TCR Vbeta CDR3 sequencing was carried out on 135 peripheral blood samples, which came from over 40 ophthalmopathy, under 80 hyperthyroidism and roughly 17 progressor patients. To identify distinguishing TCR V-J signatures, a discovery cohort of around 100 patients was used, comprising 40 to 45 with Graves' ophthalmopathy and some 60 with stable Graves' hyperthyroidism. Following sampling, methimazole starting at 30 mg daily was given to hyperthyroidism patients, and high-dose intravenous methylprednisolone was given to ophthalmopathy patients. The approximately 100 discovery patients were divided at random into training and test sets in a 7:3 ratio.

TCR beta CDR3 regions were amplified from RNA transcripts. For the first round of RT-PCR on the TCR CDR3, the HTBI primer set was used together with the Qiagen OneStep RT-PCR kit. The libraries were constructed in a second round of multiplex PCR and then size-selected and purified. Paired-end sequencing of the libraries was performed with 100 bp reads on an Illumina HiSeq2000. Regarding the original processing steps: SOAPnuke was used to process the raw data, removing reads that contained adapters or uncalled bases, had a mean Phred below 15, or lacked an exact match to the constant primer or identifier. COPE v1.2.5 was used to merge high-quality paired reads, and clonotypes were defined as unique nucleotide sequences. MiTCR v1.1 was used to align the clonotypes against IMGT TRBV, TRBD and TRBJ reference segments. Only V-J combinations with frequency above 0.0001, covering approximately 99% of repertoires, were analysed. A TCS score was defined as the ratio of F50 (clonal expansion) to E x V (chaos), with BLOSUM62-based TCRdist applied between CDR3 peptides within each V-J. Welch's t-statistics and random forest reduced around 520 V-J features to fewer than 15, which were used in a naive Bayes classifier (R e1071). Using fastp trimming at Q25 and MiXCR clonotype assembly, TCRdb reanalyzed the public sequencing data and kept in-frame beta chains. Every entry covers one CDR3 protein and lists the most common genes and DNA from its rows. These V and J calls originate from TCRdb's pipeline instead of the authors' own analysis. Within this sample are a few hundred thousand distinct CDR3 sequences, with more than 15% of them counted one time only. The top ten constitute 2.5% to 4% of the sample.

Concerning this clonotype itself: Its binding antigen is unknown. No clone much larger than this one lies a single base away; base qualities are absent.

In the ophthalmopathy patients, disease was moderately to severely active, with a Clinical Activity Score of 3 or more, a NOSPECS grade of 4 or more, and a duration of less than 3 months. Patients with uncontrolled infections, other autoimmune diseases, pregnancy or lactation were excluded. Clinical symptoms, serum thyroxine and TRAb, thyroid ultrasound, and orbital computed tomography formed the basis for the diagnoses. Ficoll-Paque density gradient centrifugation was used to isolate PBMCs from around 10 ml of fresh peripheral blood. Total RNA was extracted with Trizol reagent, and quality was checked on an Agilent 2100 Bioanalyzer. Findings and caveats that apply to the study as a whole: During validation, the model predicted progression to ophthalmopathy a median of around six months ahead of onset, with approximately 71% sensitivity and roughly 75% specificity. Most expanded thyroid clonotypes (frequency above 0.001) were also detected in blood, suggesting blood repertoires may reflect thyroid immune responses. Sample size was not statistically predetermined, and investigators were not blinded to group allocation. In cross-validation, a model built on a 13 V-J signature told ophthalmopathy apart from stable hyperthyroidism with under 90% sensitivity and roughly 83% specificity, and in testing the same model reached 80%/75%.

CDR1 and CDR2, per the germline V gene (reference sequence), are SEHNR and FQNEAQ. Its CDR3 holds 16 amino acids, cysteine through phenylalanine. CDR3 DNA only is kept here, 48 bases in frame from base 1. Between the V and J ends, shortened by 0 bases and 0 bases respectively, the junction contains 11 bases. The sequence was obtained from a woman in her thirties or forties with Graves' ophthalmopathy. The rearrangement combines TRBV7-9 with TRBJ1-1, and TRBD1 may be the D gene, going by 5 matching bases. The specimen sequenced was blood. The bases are TGTGCCAGCAGCTTAGCGCAGGGAGGCATGAACACTGAAGCTTTCTTT. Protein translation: CASSLAQGGMNTEAFF.